There are many counts of the clone carrying this TCR beta chain. The source of the sample is a study of T cells in Graves' hyperthyroidism and ophthalmopathy. The CDR3 regions of TCR beta were amplified from RNA transcripts. HTBI primers drove first-round RT-PCR of the TCR CDR3. TCRdb used MiXCR to reprocess the multiplex PCR reads, holding one entry per CDR3 protein. The sample yields about 380,000 distinct CDR3 sequences, under 20% seen once. The germline V gene has CDR1 SEHNR and CDR2 FQNEAQ (reference sequence). V lost 3 bases, J lost 8 bases, and 7 bases lay in between. The CDR3 totals 11 residues.

V and J are TRBV7-9 and TRBJ1-2, with a weak D call TRBD1 (5 bases). The TCR comes from a man between 18 and 35 years old with Graves' ophthalmopathy. Sequencing used blood. This chain's CDR3 is CASSFRDGYTF. CDR3 sequence (DNA): TGTGCCAGCAGCTTCCGGGACGGCTACACCTTC.